The 17 T cell receptor beta chains listed next were all sequenced from one sample in a study of post-analysis software for immune sequencing data. Tagging with unique molecular identifiers was a feature of the TCR beta cDNA libraries. Each CDR3 protein is one row after TCRdb ran MiXCR on the PCR reads. This sample has over 300,000 distinct CDR3 sequences; roughly 38% occur once, and the top ten carry around 15%. Their specific antigens are unknown. Findings and caveats of the study: Five or six TRBV segments (TRBV5-6, TRBV5-1 and TRBV20-1 among them) occurred more frequently in patients than in controls.

The specimen sequenced was blood. The receptors come from a girl aged 10 to 17 with multiple sclerosis.

This clonotype is a singleton in its sample. For the CDR3, the DNA is TGTGCCAGCTCACCACCTGGTTCAAGACAGGGGGCCTATGGCTACACCTTC. It yields the protein CASSPPGSRQGAYGYTF. This chain connects TRBV18 to TRBJ1-2; TRBD1 aligns across 10 bases. The CDR3 spans 17 residues. J was trimmed by 4 bases and V by 0 bases; bases with no gene match: 8. CDR1 and CDR2 (germline): KGHSH, LQKENI.

Turning to this clonotype: A much larger clone differs by one base, so this may be a read error. The chain couples TRBV29-1 to TRBJ2-5; 9 positions match TRBD1. This CDR3 contains 13 residues. The germline CDR1 and CDR2 sequences are SQVTM and ANQGSEA. The junction had 14 bases not matched to a gene; V was cut back by 5 bases and J by 13 bases. The CDR3 spells CSVLQGASYERYF. The CDR3 DNA reads as TGCAGCGTTTTACAGGGGGCGTCCTACGAGCGGTACTTC.

This chain links TRBV29-1 with TRBJ2-5; 12 bases agree with TRBD2. The V segment lost 4 bases and the J segment 0 bases; nucleotides outside the gene matches: 6. Germline V lookup: CDR1 SQVTM, CDR2 ANQGSEA. The length of the CDR3 is 16 residues. Written as DNA, the CDR3 is TGCAGCGTTGGAATAGGGACTAGCGGGTACCAAGAGACCCAGTACTTC. Its translation: CSVGIGTSGYQETQYF.

This rearrangement joins TRBV20-1 to TRBJ1-5; tentative D call: TRBD1 (6 bases). The CDR3 sequence is 13 residues long. The V and J ends lost 4 bases and 4 bases respectively, with 11 bases between them. In germline, CDR1 is DFQATT, CDR2 SNEGSKA (reference sequence). The CDR3 DNA reads as TGCAGTGCTACGGACAGTCCAAATCAGCCCCAGCATTTT. This codes for CSATDSPNQPQHF.

This clonotype appeared a single time. A much larger clone lies one base from this, so it may be a read error. This chain connects TRBV3-1 to TRBJ1-1; the D gene is possibly TRBD1 (6 bases). Germline V lookup: CDR1 LGHDT, CDR2 YNNKEL (reference sequence). The CDR3 runs to 13 residues. Trimming shortened V by 4 bases and J by 6 bases, and 12 bases separated the two germline ends. The CDR3, as DNA: TGTGCCAGCAGCCCCATGACAGGAGCTGAAGCTTTCTTT. Protein sequence: CASSPMTGAEAFF.

About this clonotype itself: A junction boundary mismatches the germline segment, possibly from a read error. The chain joins TRBV12-3 or TRBV12-4 to TRBJ1-2; TRBD1 matches at 8 bases. The CDR3 spans 15 residues. CDR3 nucleotide sequence: TGTGCCAGCAGTCCCGCAGGGGGCTATAACTATGGCCACACCTTC. As protein: CASSPAGGYNYGHTF.

The chain carries TRBV27 and TRBJ2-1; TRBD2 matches at 10 bases. Germline CDR1 is MNHEY and CDR2 is SMNVEV (reference sequence). This CDR3 comprises 15 residues. After removal of 7 bases from V and 6 bases from J, the junction contained 9 bases not matched to a gene. CDR3 protein: CASTSDASGGNEQFF. The CDR3 DNA reads as TGTGCCAGCACCTCAGATGCTAGCGGGGGCAATGAGCAGTTCTTC.

The chain combines TRBV3-1 with TRBJ2-5, with TRBD1 matching 7 bases. The end of the DNA is better explained by TRBJ2-7, so the J call may be wrong. The CDR3 is made up of 15 amino acids. Germline-derived CDR1 and CDR2 are LGHDT and YNNKEL (reference sequence). In nucleotides, the CDR3 is TGTGCCAGCAGCCAAGATCGGGCAGGGGGCTACGAGCAGTACTTC. Translated, it gives CASSQDRAGGYEQYF.

There are a few counts of this clonotype. The chain links TRBV20-1 to TRBJ2-7; 7 bases map to TRBD1. This CDR3 is built from 16 residues. Germline values: CDR1 DFQATT, CDR2 SNEGSKA (reference sequence). The V segment lost 4 bases and the J segment 0 bases; nucleotides outside the gene matches: 12. The CDR3 sequence: CSAKDLDRVLSYEQYF. CDR3 DNA: TGCAGTGCTAAGGACCTCGACAGGGTGCTCTCCTACGAGCAGTACTTC.

V is TRBV7-2 and J is TRBJ2-3, with D maybe TRBD1 (5 bases). V was pared by 7 bases and J by 6 bases, with 17 bases between. Per the germline V gene, CDR1 is SGHTA and CDR2 is FQGNSA. This CDR3 has 14 amino acids. In nucleotides, the CDR3 is TGTGCCAGCACCCGAGTAGGGGCCAAGGATACGCAGTATTTT. Translating it yields CASTRVGAKDTQYF.

The chain has TRBV2 and TRBJ2-2; 9 bases agree with TRBD2. Germline assignment: CDR1 SNHLY and CDR2 FYNNEI. The CDR3 has 18 residues. The junction had 10 bases not matched to a gene; V was cut back by 5 bases and J by 0 bases. The CDR3 region is CASSYPSGGTTNTGELFF. The CDR3 DNA reads TGTGCCAGCAGTTACCCCAGCGGGGGGACCACGAACACCGGGGAGCTGTTTTTT.

This clonotype was counted only a few times. The gene calls are TRBV6-5 and TRBJ2-3; 7 nucleotides match TRBD2. J gave up 2 bases and V 1 base, and 3 bases lay outside the gene matches. The CDR3 runs 15 residues. The germline V gene encodes CDR1 MNHEY and CDR2 SVGAGI. The CDR3 here is CASSYFGGFTDTQYF. In DNA, the CDR3 is TGTGCCAGCAGTTACTTCGGGGGGTTCACAGATACGCAGTATTTT.

This chain links TRBV4-3 with TRBJ2-3; D remains unclear. Looked up from germline, CDR1 is LGHNA and CDR2 is YSLEER. The CDR3 covers 15 residues. V gave up 4 bases and J gave up 2 bases, with 13 bases separating them. For the CDR3, the DNA is TGCGCCAGCAGCCCACAAGATTTAGTCACAGATACGCAGTATTTT. This codes for CASSPQDLVTDTQYF.

V usage is TRBV11-2 and J usage is TRBJ1-2; D not resolved. The germline CDR1 and CDR2 sequences are SGHAT and FQNNGV. CDR3 length: 12 residues. Trimming shortened V by 5 bases and J by 6 bases, and 10 bases separated the two germline ends. The CDR3 sequence is CASSPASHGYTF. In nucleotides, the CDR3 is TGTGCCAGCAGCCCTGCTAGCCATGGCTACACCTTC.

This clonotype was detected a few times. This sequence joins TRBV4-3 and TRBJ2-1, with 8 bases identical to TRBD2. The junction had 4 bases not matched to a gene; V was cut back by 0 bases and J by 6 bases. Germline V gene sequence: CDR1 LGHNA, CDR2 YSLEER. CDR3 length: 15 residues. The CDR3 loop reads CASSQDNTSGNEQFF. The CDR3 nucleotides read TGCGCCAGCAGCCAAGATAACACTAGCGGCAATGAGCAGTTCTTC.

Regarding this clonotype: Being one base from a much bigger clone, this may be a read error. The chain is built from TRBV6-6 and TRBJ2-1, with D possibly matching TRBD1 (6 bases). CDR3 length equals 13 residues. The germline V gene encodes CDR1 MNHNY and CDR2 SVGAGI (reference sequence). CDR3 DNA: TGTGCCGGCAGTTGGGACAACTACAATGAGCAGTTCTTC. Protein product: CAGSWDNYNEQFF.

The CDR3 DNA sequence: TGTGCCAGCAGCTTAGTCGAAGCGGGGGGTAGCACAGATACGCAGTATTTT. Its protein is CASSLVEAGGSTDTQYF. The chain joins TRBV7-9 to TRBJ2-3; 9 bases are a match to TRBD2. CDR1 SEHNR and CDR2 FQNEAQ come from the germline V gene (reference sequence). With V trimmed by 1 base and J by 0 bases, 5 bases remained unmatched. This CDR3 is built from 17 residues.